The clone carrying this T cell receptor beta chain was counted only a few times. This entry is derived from a study of blood T cells in healthy people across ages. The CDR3 runs to 16 residues. Germline lookup yields CDR1 SGHTA and CDR2 FQGTGA. The V segment lost 5 bases and the J segment 6 bases; nucleotides outside the gene matches: 12. Primed by a sample-barcoded 5' primer and a J-beta primer mix, a second PCR proceeded for roughly 7 to 12 cycles. Using its own MiXCR run on the 5' RACE reads, TCRdb lists one record per CDR3 protein. Here the sample spans approximately 1.5 million distinct CDR3 sequences, roughly a third being singletons.

The sequence came from a young woman in good health. The sequenced sample was blood. The rearrangement joins TRBV7-3 to TRBJ2-1; 8 positions agree with TRBD2. The CDR3 nucleotides read TGTGCCAGCAGCCGAACGAGCGGGGGTGTTTGCAATGAGCAGTTCTTC. Translated: CASSRTSGGVCNEQFF.